This T cell receptor (beta chain) was identified in a study of blood T cell repertoires in COVID-19. Background on the study: Sources were T cells, B-cell-depleted T cells, or PBMCs; the material itself was cDNA or gDNA.

Source study methods: Estimation of nucleated cell counts was performed using reference gene primer amplification. TCRdb's copy holds only in-frame clones and misses some; the assay was immunoSEQ multiplex PCR. V and J calls plus clone size are reproduced from that table; the DNA served to infer D and trimming. The sample consists of 200,000 to 250,000 clones, 65% to 85% of them appearing once. J was trimmed by 7 bases and V by 2 bases; bases with no gene match: 4. CDR1 is LGHNA and CDR2 is YNFKEQ in the germline V gene. The CDR3 runs 13 residues. The receptor was isolated from a man aged 50 or older with active or convalescent COVID-19. The sample was peripheral blood. The genes are TRBV4-2 and TRBJ1-1, with 7 bases aligning to TRBD1. The CDR3 DNA follows: TGTGCCAGCAGCCAAAGACAGGGCGATGAAGCTTTCTTT. It specifies CASSQRQGDEAFF.